Shown below are 29 T cell receptor beta chains from a single sample sequenced in a study of CD8 T cells in ankylosing spondylitis (dated by TCRdb to 2017 to 2019). Study-wide conclusions, independent of this receptor: Blood from ankylosing spondylitis patients appeared to be characterized by a TCR beta motif composed of about eight highly homologous amino acid variants.

Their cognate antigens are unknown. The method was 5' RACE. This sample was sequenced with an Illumina HiSeq 2500. TCRdb redid the processing of the public reads, applying fastp at Q25 and MiXCR, and retained in-frame beta chains. One record per CDR3 amino acid sequence lists the most common genes and DNA. The sample table contains around 140,000 distinct CDR3 sequences; only one count was recorded for 15% to 20% of them. Roughly a third of the sample comes from the top ten. Material: blood, either unsorted or a sorted T cell fraction (not recorded which). The source is a male donor with ankylosing spondylitis.

This clonotype has just a few counts. The V call is TRBV25-1, the J call TRBJ1-2; 7 bases fit TRBD1. This CDR3 has 15 residues. Germline-derived CDR1 and CDR2 are MGHDK and SYGVNS. V lost 1 base to trimming and J lost 2 bases; unmatched junction nucleotides: 4. CDR3 amino acids: CASSEWEGANYGYTF. The CDR3 DNA is TGTGCCAGCAGTGAATGGGAGGGGGCGAACTATGGCTACACCTTC.

This rearrangement joins TRBV24-1 to TRBJ2-5, with 7 bases matching TRBD1. Germline loops: CDR1 KGHDR, CDR2 SFDVKD. CDR3 length: 15 residues. The J segment lost 3 bases and the V segment lost 6 bases, leaving 9 bases of the junction unmatched. The chain's CDR3 is CATSHPGTEEETQYF. The CDR3 DNA sequence: TGTGCCACCAGTCACCCCGGGACAGAGGAAGAGACCCAGTACTTC.

This clonotype showed up just a few times. This chain links TRBV20-1 with TRBJ2-2, with 9 bases aligning to TRBD2. Germline CDR1 DFQATT, CDR2 SNEGSKA (reference sequence). J gave up 4 bases and V 1 base, and 13 bases lay outside the gene matches. The CDR3 totals 18 residues. The CDR3 sequence is CSARVLGGRAIVTGELFF. CDR3 sequence (DNA): TGCAGTGCTAGAGTATTGGGCGGGAGGGCCATTGTCACCGGGGAGCTGTTTTTT.

Only a few counts were recorded for this clonotype. The chain joins TRBV7-3 to TRBJ2-1, with 7 bases that match TRBD1. The CDR3 extends over 14 amino acids. The junction had 6 bases not matched to a gene; V was cut back by 2 bases and J by 8 bases. Per the germline V gene, CDR1 is SGHTA and CDR2 is FQGTGA. The CDR3 sequence: CASSLGTGVDEQFF. The CDR3 coding sequence is TGTGCCAGCAGCTTAGGCACAGGGGTCGATGAGCAGTTCTTC.

V gene TRBV28 combines with J gene TRBJ2-3; weak D call: TRBD1 (5 bases). The CDR3 is made up of 15 amino acids. Looked up from germline, CDR1 is MDHEN and CDR2 is SYDVKM. The V end lost 6 bases, the J end lost 4 bases, and 17 bases lay between the germline ends. CDR3 nucleotide sequence: TGTGCCAGCAGCCCAACCGTAAGGGGTCCAGATACGCAGTATTTT. The encoded protein is CASSPTVRGPDTQYF. Combining the CDR3 with reference TRBV28 and TRBJ2-3 gives the whole variable domain DVKVTQSSRYLVKRTGEKVFLECVQDMDHENMFWYRQDPGLGLRLIYFSYDVKMKEKGDIPEGYSVSREKKERFSLILESASTNQTSMYLCASSPTVRGPDTQYFGPGTRLTVL.

This clonotype was recorded many times. The rearrangement joins TRBV27 to TRBJ2-7; D uncertain. V shed 4 bases and J shed 8 bases, with 9 bases lying between them. The CDR3 spans 11 residues. CDR1 MNHEY and CDR2 SMNVEV come from the germline V gene (reference sequence). The CDR3 nucleotides read TGTGCCAGCAGTTCTCTAGGGCAGCAGTACTTC. Amino acids: CASSSLGQQYF.

The chain is built from TRBV28 and TRBJ2-7; 7 bases are a match to TRBD2. The trim removed 8 bases at V and 3 bases at J, leaving 4 bases unmatched. Germline V lookup: CDR1 MDHEN, CDR2 SYDVKM. The CDR3 consists of 12 residues. CDR3 sequence (DNA): TGTGCCAGCGGACTAGTGGGCTACGAGCAGTACTTC. It is translated as CASGLVGYEQYF.

V usage is TRBV21-1 and J usage is TRBJ1-5. TRBV21-1 has pseudogene status. CDR3 length: 16 residues. CDR3 in DNA: TGTGCCAGCAGCACCTTAGGGTCCAGAATAAATCAGCCCCAGCATTTT. Its protein is CASSTLGSRINQPQHF.

The rearrangement links TRBV6-1 to TRBJ2-1; possibly TRBD2 for D (6 bases). V lost 4 bases, J lost 5 bases, and 18 bases lay in between. The CDR3 has 16 residues. Germline CDR1 MNHNS, CDR2 SASEGT. CDR3 protein: CASSGSPPGVNNEQFF. The CDR3 bases are TGTGCCAGCAGTGGATCCCCCCCGGGGGTGAACAATGAGCAGTTCTTC.

This clonotype was detected a few times. J is TRBJ2-7 and V is TRBV5-1, with D maybe TRBD2 (6 bases). The CDR3 contains 13 residues. The germline V gene has CDR1 SGHRS and CDR2 YFSETQ. Trimming took off 0 bases at V and 5 bases at J, with 9 bases between the two ends. CDR3 in DNA: TGCGCCAGCAGCTTGGCCGGCGGGAACGAGCAGTACTTC. Amino acids: CASSLAGGNEQYF.

The chain uses TRBV7-9 and TRBJ1-1; tentative D call: TRBD1 (6 bases). The germline CDR1 and CDR2 sequences are SEHNR and FQNEAQ (reference sequence). The germline V and J ends were trimmed by 1 base and 4 bases, with 13 bases remaining between them. The length of the CDR3 is 15 residues. The CDR3 nucleotides are TGTGCCAGCAGCTTAGGGAGGGGGTCTGGCACTGAAGCTTTCTTT. Its translation: CASSLGRGSGTEAFF.

This chain uses TRBV25-1 with TRBJ2-3; TRBD2 agrees at 15 bases. The CDR3 has 19 residues. J was trimmed by 0 bases and V by 7 bases; bases with no gene match: 11. CDR1 and CDR2 (germline): MGHDK, SYGVNS. CDR3 bases: TGTGCCAGCAAAGCGGGACTAGCGGGAGGCACCCCTAGCACAGATACGCAGTATTTT. Protein sequence: CASKAGLAGGTPSTDTQYF.

This clonotype showed up just a few times. This chain joins TRBV6-5 and TRBJ1-5; no firm D call. This CDR3 has 17 amino acids. Between the trimmed V and J ends, which lost 0 bases and 0 bases, there was a span of 12 bases. Germline V gene data show CDR1 as MNHEY and CDR2 as SVGAGI. CDR3 loop: CASSYSPRDYSNQPQHF. In DNA, the CDR3 is TGTGCCAGCAGTTACTCGCCCAGAGATTATAGCAATCAGCCCCAGCATTTT.

This clonotype was seen more than once but under ten times. This chain joins TRBV12-3 or TRBV12-4 and TRBJ2-5; 14 bases are shared with TRBD2. The V segment lost 6 bases and the J segment 3 bases; nucleotides outside the gene matches: 0. The CDR3 runs 14 residues. The CDR3 nucleotides are TGTGCCAGCAGGGGACTAGCGGGAGAAGAGACCCAGTACTTC. Its translation is CASRGLAGEETQYF.

The chain joins TRBV7-9 to TRBJ1-4; TRBD1 is a possible D gene (5 bases). From germline, CDR1 is SEHNR and CDR2 FQNEAQ (reference sequence). The CDR3 runs to 16 residues. Trimming stripped 2 bases from V and 4 bases from J, with 14 bases between. CDR3 loop: CASSLIRVRLNEKLFF. The CDR3 nucleotides are TGTGCCAGCAGCTTAATCAGGGTCCGGCTTAATGAAAAACTGTTTTTT.

The CDR3: CSARGSRDRTYEQYF. CDR3 nucleotides: TGCAGCGCCCGAGGATCCCGGGACAGGACCTACGAGCAGTACTTC. The chain joins TRBV29-1 to TRBJ2-7, with TRBD1 identical over 8 bases. The germline V gene encodes CDR1 SQVTM and CDR2 ANQGSEA. V shed 7 bases and J 2 bases; nucleotides not matched to a gene: 13. This CDR3 spans 15 amino acids.

The table lists this clonotype with many counts. The V call is TRBV3-1, the J call TRBJ2-1; weak D call: TRBD1 (6 bases). The V gene lost 3 bases and the J gene lost 2 bases, with 17 bases spanning the gap. The CDR3 is made up of 17 amino acids. CDR1 and CDR2 (germline): LGHDT, YNNKEL (reference sequence). The CDR3 sequence: CASSHDLLQGPYNEQFF. Here the CDR3 DNA reads TGTGCCAGCAGCCATGATCTTTTACAGGGACCCTACAATGAGCAGTTCTTC.

The genes are TRBV29-1 and TRBJ2-5; D not resolved. The CDR3 is made up of 12 amino acids. V lost 3 bases to trimming and J lost 5 bases, with 10 bases between them. Germline assignment: CDR1 SQVTM and CDR2 ANQGSEA. Here the CDR3 reads CSVDPTGETQYF. CDR3 coding DNA: TGCAGCGTTGACCCCACCGGGGAGACCCAGTACTTC.

The gene calls are TRBV12-3 or TRBV12-4 and TRBJ1-5; D gene uncertain. The CDR3 has 13 residues. Trimming took 5 bases from V and 7 from J, leaving 12 bases between them. CDR3 nucleotide sequence: TGTGCCAGCAGTCTTCAATCGGGACAGCCCCAGCATTTT. This translates into CASSLQSGQPQHF.

V gene TRBV4-1 combines with J gene TRBJ1-4, with 7 bases that match TRBD1. With the DNA end fitting TRBJ1-3 better, the J assignment may be wrong. The CDR3 is made up of 12 amino acids. CDR1 is MGHRA and CDR2 is YSYEKL in the germline V gene. CDR3 protein: CASSLEPGQIYF. CDR3 sequence (DNA): TGCGCCAGCAGCCTGGAACCGGGACAGATATATTTT.

This clonotype turned up a few times. The chain employs TRBV27 and TRBJ2-1, with 15 bases fitting TRBD2. The CDR3 spans 16 residues. Germline CDR1 and CDR2: MNHEY and SMNVEV (reference sequence). After removal of 5 bases from V and 7 bases from J, the junction contained 6 bases not matched to a gene. CDR3 loop: CASSPGTSGRLNEQFF. The CDR3 region has the DNA TGTGCCAGCAGTCCAGGGACTAGCGGGAGGTTAAATGAGCAGTTCTTC.

This clonotype was seen once. The conserved closing phenylalanine or tryptophan is absent in this CDR3, likely reflecting a read error. CDR3 sequence reads: CASSGLVVAGSLAEAFS. In DNA form, the CDR3 reads TGTGCCAGCAGTGGTTTAGTGGTTGCCGGGTCCCTTGCCGAAGCTTTCTCT. The rearrangement links TRBV2 to TRBJ1-1; no firm D call. The CDR3 covers 17 residues. Per germline, CDR1 SNHLY and CDR2 FYNNEI. Trimming took off 4 bases at V and 8 bases at J, with 26 bases between the two ends.

The chain has TRBV20-1 and TRBJ2-1; TRBD2 agrees at 7 bases. Looked up from germline, CDR1 is DFQATT and CDR2 is SNEGSKA (reference sequence). The V and J ends lost 5 bases and 2 bases, in that order; junction bases with no gene match: 9. CDR3 length: 15 amino acids. CDR3 DNA sequence: TGCAGTGCTCAAGGCGGGGGAGGGCCCTACAATGAGCAGTTCTTC. The encoded protein is CSAQGGGGPYNEQFF.

The sample holds a few counts of this clonotype. The chain has TRBV4-1 and TRBJ2-3, with D unclear. The V end was cut by 3 bases, the J end by 2 bases, with 3 bases between. Looked up from germline, CDR1 is MGHRA and CDR2 is YSYEKL. The CDR3 sequence is 12 residues long. As DNA, the CDR3 is TGCGCCAGCAGCCAGTACACAGATACGCAGTATTTT. Its protein is CASSQYTDTQYF.

This clonotype was observed many times. The chain has TRBV15 and TRBJ2-1, with 9 bases lining up with TRBD1. With V trimmed by 0 bases and J by 3 bases, 3 bases remained unmatched. This CDR3 is built from 16 residues. Per the germline V gene, CDR1 is LNHNV and CDR2 is YYDKDF (reference sequence). The CDR3 sequence: CATSREGTGNYNEQFF. The CDR3 DNA reads as TGTGCCACCAGCAGAGAGGGGACAGGGAACTACAATGAGCAGTTCTTC. The complete variable domain, with remaining parts taken from reference TRBV15 and TRBJ2-1, reads DAMVIQNPRYQVTQFGKPVTLSCSQTLNHNVMYWYQQKSSQAPKLLFHYYDKDFNNEADTPDNFQSRRPNTSFCFLDIRSPGLGDTAMYLCATSREGTGNYNEQFFGPGTRLTVL.

The rearrangement uses TRBV27 and TRBJ1-4; D might be TRBD1 (6 bases). Per the germline V gene, CDR1 is MNHEY and CDR2 is SMNVEV (reference sequence). Trimming pared 5 bases from V and 7 bases from J, leaving 11 bases between. The CDR3 covers 13 residues. CDR3 DNA sequence: TGTGCCAGCAGTCCACAGGGATCTGAAAAACTGTTTTTT. Translating gives CASSPQGSEKLFF.

This clonotype was found a few times. The chain links TRBV28 to TRBJ2-3; D may correspond to TRBD1 or TRBD2 (5 bases each). V was clipped by 6 bases and J by 4 bases, with 14 bases between them. Germline loops: CDR1 MDHEN, CDR2 SYDVKM. CDR3 size: 14 residues. The DNA of the CDR3 is TGTGCCAGCAGCTCCCGAGGGGTAGCAGATACGCAGTATTTT. This encodes CASSSRGVADTQYF.

Only a few counts were recorded for this clonotype. The chain carries TRBV7-9 and TRBJ2-7; 8 nucleotides match TRBD1. This CDR3 has 15 amino acids. With V trimmed by 5 bases and J by 4 bases, 10 bases remained unmatched. From germline, CDR1 is SEHNR and CDR2 FQNEAQ (reference sequence). In DNA form, the CDR3 reads TGTGCCAGCAGCAGCAAGACAGGGGATATGTACGAGCAGTACTTC. Residues: CASSSKTGDMYEQYF.

The sample holds a few counts of this clonotype. The V and J genes are TRBV29-1 and TRBJ2-1, with TRBD2 matching 15 bases. Germline CDR1 is SQVTM and CDR2 is ANQGSEA. After removal of 6 bases from V and 9 bases from J, the junction contained 6 bases not matched to a gene. There are 14 residues in the CDR3. DNA for the CDR3: TGCAGCGTAGCAGGGACTAGCGGGAGGCTTGAGCAGTTCTTC. It yields the protein CSVAGTSGRLEQFF.